Each of the 19 T cell receptor beta chains below was sequenced from the same sample in a study of CD8 T cells in Susac syndrome. Random hexamers were used to reverse transcribe an amount of roughly 0.5 to 1 ug RNA. TCRdb reprocessed the immunoSEQ multiplex PCR reads via MiXCR and lists one record per CDR3 protein. The data show over 300,000 distinct CDR3 sequences, 92% seen once. Sequenced input: CD4+ T cells from PBMCs. These receptors were obtained from a human donor with multiple sclerosis.

The chain links TRBV7-9 to TRBJ1-1, with TRBD1 identical over 7 bases. This CDR3 is built from 16 residues. V lost 2 bases, J lost 2 bases, and 8 bases stayed unmatched. Looked up from germline, CDR1 is SEHNR and CDR2 is FQNEAQ (reference sequence). CDR3 protein: CASSLWAGGANTEAFF. Here the CDR3 DNA reads TGTGCCAGCAGCTTATGGGCAGGGGGAGCTAACACTGAAGCTTTCTTT.

The CDR3 DNA reads as TGCGCCAGCGGTTCTCATGAAGGCGACCCTACGCAGTATTTT. Amino acid sequence: CASGSHEGDPTQYF. The rearrangement links TRBV23-1 to TRBJ2-3; D gene unclear. TRBV23-1 is an ORF for which the function is uncertain. Trimming removed 8 bases at V and 8 bases at J, with 20 bases between. CDR3 length: 14 amino acids.

The chain has TRBV20-1 and TRBJ2-1, with D possibly called TRBD1 or TRBD2 (6 bases each). The V end was cut by 5 bases, the J end by 2 bases, with 16 bases between. The germline gives CDR1 DFQATT, CDR2 SNEGSKA (reference sequence). The CDR3 is 15 residues long. The CDR3 reads CSAVQRGAAYNEQFF. DNA of the CDR3: TGCAGTGCTGTCCAGAGGGGGGCAGCCTACAATGAGCAGTTCTTC.

This chain links TRBV4-3 with TRBJ2-1; no definite D call. The CDR3 has 15 amino acids. Trimming took 0 bases from V and 3 from J, leaving 9 bases between them. Germline loops: CDR1 LGHNA, CDR2 YSLEER. Here the CDR3 DNA reads TGCGCCAGCAGCCAAGATCCCAGCAGCTACAATGAGCAGTTCTTC. It yields the protein CASSQDPSSYNEQFF.

This chain uses TRBV29-1 with TRBJ1-5; the D is unclear. Germline lookup yields CDR1 SQVTM and CDR2 ANQGSEA. The germline V and J ends were trimmed by 1 base and 6 bases, with 16 bases remaining between them. The CDR3 is made up of 15 amino acids. The CDR3 coding sequence is TGCAGCGTTGAAGTTTTGCGGGAACGTGGTCAGCCCCAGCATTTT. It yields the protein CSVEVLRERGQPQHF.

The chain uses TRBV24-1 and TRBJ1-2, with D perhaps matching TRBD1 (5 bases). V lost 5 bases to trimming and J lost 4 bases, with 13 bases between them. The CDR3 has 14 residues. Germline V gene data show CDR1 as KGHDR and CDR2 as SFDVKD. DNA of the CDR3: TGTGCCACCAGTGCGGACCCACAGGTCTATGGCTACACCTTC. It yields the protein CATSADPQVYGYTF.

DNA of the CDR3: TGTGCCAGCAGCCAAGATCCTGTACCTAGGGGACCGTACCAGTTCTTC. Amino acid sequence: CASSQDPVPRGPYQFF. The chain has TRBV4-2 and TRBJ2-5; either TRBD1 or TRBD2 may fit D (5 bases each). The J call may be in error: the DNA end matches TRBJ2-1 better. Germline V gives CDR1 LGHNA, CDR2 YNFKEQ. This CDR3 is 16 amino acids long.

The chain links TRBV2 to TRBJ1-5, with D hard to call. The V gene lost 4 bases and the J gene lost 7 bases, with 14 bases spanning the gap. The CDR3 sequence is 14 residues long. Germline V lookup: CDR1 SNHLY, CDR2 FYNNEI. The chain's CDR3 is CASSVEEGGQPQHF. As DNA, the CDR3 is TGTGCCAGCAGTGTTGAGGAGGGCGGGCAGCCCCAGCATTTT.

This chain joins TRBV6-4 and TRBJ1-6; a weak D match, TRBD1 (5 bases). The CDR3 length is 13 residues. V was pared by 6 bases and J by 6 bases, with 9 bases between. Germline V CDR1 and CDR2: MRHNA, SNTAGT. CDR3 protein: CASSQGSNSPLHF. The CDR3, as DNA: TGTGCCAGCAGCCAGGGTAGTAATTCACCCCTCCACTTT.

This clonotype was seen a few times. The V call is TRBV30, the J call TRBJ1-1; D gene ambiguous. The V gene lost 1 base and the J gene lost 1 base, with 16 bases spanning the gap. CDR1 and CDR2 from the germline V gene are GTSNPN and SVGIG (reference sequence). CDR3 length: 16 residues. In nucleotides, the CDR3 is TGTGCCTGGAGTGGCCCTCCGGGGAACGAGAACACTGAAGCTTTCTTT. Its translation is CAWSGPPGNENTEAFF.

The V gene is TRBV27, the J gene TRBJ2-1; TRBD1 matches at 8 bases. The J segment lost 10 bases and the V segment lost 8 bases, leaving 10 bases of the junction unmatched. The CDR3 consists of 13 residues. Germline V gene lookup returns CDR1 MNHEY and CDR2 SMNVEV (reference sequence). CDR3 region: CASRQGAFGEQFF. CDR3 coding DNA: TGTGCCAGCCGGCAGGGGGCTTTCGGGGAGCAGTTCTTC.

The rearrangement joins TRBV20-1 to TRBJ2-2, with 9 bases aligning to TRBD2. From germline, CDR1 is DFQATT and CDR2 SNEGSKA (reference sequence). Trimming took 4 bases from V and 1 from J; bases not matched to a gene: 4. The CDR3 has 15 amino acids. Here the CDR3 reads CSATQTSGNTGELFF. The CDR3 DNA follows: TGCAGTGCTACTCAGACTAGCGGGAACACCGGGGAGCTGTTTTTT.

J is TRBJ2-3 and V is TRBV9; tentatively, D is TRBD1 (6 bases). This CDR3 has 14 amino acids. Trimming removed 6 bases at V and 6 bases at J, with 17 bases between. The germline V gene has CDR1 SGDLS and CDR2 YYNGEE. In DNA form, the CDR3 reads TGTGCCAGCAATCAGGGGATAGTCTGGGATACGCAGTATTTT. Translation: CASNQGIVWDTQYF. The full variable domain, in which reference TRBV9 and TRBJ2-3 provide the parts outside the CDR3, is DSGVTQTPKHLITATGQRVTLRCSPRSGDLSVYWYQQSLDQGLQFLIQYYNGEERAKGNILERFSAQQFPDLHSELNLSSLELGDSALYFCASNQGIVWDTQYFGPGTRLTVL.

This chain uses TRBV2 with TRBJ2-7; D is perhaps TRBD2 (6 bases). The ends were cut back, 4 bases at V and 2 bases at J, with 15 bases in the middle. This CDR3 region has 15 residues. Germline assignment: CDR1 SNHLY and CDR2 FYNNEI. The CDR3 region has the DNA TGTGCCAGCAGTGTCGGGGGAGCGGTCGCCTACGAGCAGTACTTC. Encoded protein: CASSVGGAVAYEQYF.

V gene TRBV7-9 combines with J gene TRBJ2-4; D is undetermined. The V end was cut by 5 bases, the J end by 4 bases, with 12 bases between. The CDR3 runs to 14 residues. Germline V CDR1 and CDR2: SEHNR, FQNEAQ (reference sequence). The CDR3 sequence is CASSLDDGKNIQYF. The CDR3 DNA reads TGTGCCAGCAGCCTCGATGACGGGAAAAACATTCAGTACTTC.

V usage is TRBV6-5 and J usage is TRBJ1-1; 9 bases are shared with TRBD1. The trim removed 8 bases at V and 0 bases at J, leaving 7 bases unmatched. Germline V gene sequence: CDR1 MNHEY, CDR2 SVGAGI. The CDR3 extends over 15 amino acids. CDR3 region: CASSDRGNLNTEAFF. The CDR3 DNA follows: TGTGCCAGCTCGGACAGGGGAAATTTGAACACTGAAGCTTTCTTT.

The chain couples TRBV6-5 to TRBJ1-5; D unresolved. The germline gives CDR1 MNHEY, CDR2 SVGAGI. V gave up 2 bases and J gave up 5 bases, with 10 bases separating them. CDR3 size: 14 residues. As DNA, the CDR3 is TGTGCCAGCAGTTACGCGGGTGGGGATCAGCCCCAGCATTTT. It specifies CASSYAGGDQPQHF.

CDR3 bases: TGTGCCAGCAGCCGGCTGGGGGTAGCGGGGAACACCGGGGAGCTGTTTTTT. This translates into CASSRLGVAGNTGELFF. The chain joins TRBV5-4 to TRBJ2-2; 7 positions match TRBD2. The CDR3 runs to 17 residues. The germline V gene has CDR1 SGHNT and CDR2 YYREEE (reference sequence). V shed 4 bases, J shed 1 base, and the junction held 10 bases outside the gene matches.

The chain couples TRBV20-1 to TRBJ2-7; TRBD1 is a possible D gene (5 bases). In germline, CDR1 is DFQATT, CDR2 SNEGSKA (reference sequence). The CDR3 loop spans 15 amino acids. Trimming left V 4 bases short and J 0 bases short, with 16 bases between. The CDR3 reads CSAKGADRSSYEQYF. The CDR3 nucleotides are TGCAGTGCTAAAGGGGCCGACCGAAGCTCCTACGAGCAGTACTTC.